These T cell receptor beta chains were read from a single sample in a study of control samples from healthy donors and cancer patients. The repertoire was sequenced with immunoSEQ multiplex PCR; TCRdb's copy has only in-frame clones and lacks some. The data contain fewer than 30,000 clones, more than 75% of them singletons. Sequenced material: PBMCs. The receptors here all came from a woman in her thirties or forties with lung cancer. CDR3s include the opening cysteine and the closing phenylalanine or tryptophan. D genes are given only for firm matches. The listing skips clone size in some rows; elsewhere it reads once, few, many or a size class.

few,TRBV7-8,TRBJ2-7,16,TRBD1,CASSLVPGQGVGEQYF,TGTGCCAGCAGCTTAGTCCCGGGACAGGGGGTCGGCGAGCAGTACTTC
NA,TRBV7-2,TRBJ2-2,16,NA,CASSLNNPSNTGELFF,TGTGCCAGCAGCTTAAACAACCCGTCGAACACCGGGGAGCTGTTTTTT
few,TRBV6-4,TRBJ2-1,13,NA,CASSDSSNNEQFF,TGTGCCAGCAGTGACTCGAGCAACAATGAGCAGTTCTTC
NA,TRBV7-3,TRBJ2-5,15,NA,CASSLTGFGWETQYF,TGTGCCAGCAGTCTAACTGGGTTCGGTTGGGAGACCCAGTACTTC
NA,TRBV6-6,TRBJ2-7,13,TRBD1,CASRLGQEDEQYF,TGTGCCAGCAGATTGGGACAGGAAGACGAGCAGTACTTC
NA,TRBV6-1,TRBJ1-1,14,NA,CASSGRAMNTEAFF,TGTGCCAGCTCCGGCCGGGCGATGAACACTGAAGCTTTCTTT
NA,TRBV6-5,TRBJ1-2,14,TRBD1,CASRTGQAYYGYTF,TGTGCCAGCAGGACGGGACAGGCCTACTATGGCTACACCTTC
NA,TRBV9,TRBJ2-3,16,TRBD2,CVSSAGRGLRTDTQYF,TGTGTCAGCAGCGCTGGTCGGGGACTACGCACAGATACGCAGTATTTT
NA,TRBV6-4,TRBJ2-3,16,TRBD2,CASSDTSGGATDTQYF,TGTGCCAGCAGTGACACTAGCGGGGGGGCCACAGATACGCAGTATTTT
few,TRBV2,TRBJ1-2,16,NA,CASSEDQAGLPAGYTF,TGTGCCAGCAGTGAAGACCAAGCCGGGCTCCCCGCTGGCTACACCTTC
NA,TRBV27,TRBJ2-2,16,TRBD1,CASSPVTGLVTGELFF,TGTGCCAGCAGCCCTGTGACAGGGTTGGTTACCGGGGAGCTGTTTTTT
NA,TRBV7-3,TRBJ2-1,16,NA,CASSLSQGVSYNEQFF,TGTGCCAGCAGCTTAAGCCAAGGGGTGAGCTACAATGAGCAGTTCTTC
NA,TRBV9,TRBJ2-3,11,NA,CASSPQNTQYF,TGTGCCAGCAGCCCCCAAAATACGCAGTATTTT
NA,TRBV27,TRBJ2-5,20,TRBD2,CASSPYGLWTSGGALETQYF,TGTGCCAGCAGTCCATATGGTCTGTGGACTAGCGGGGGGGCATTAGAGACCCAGTACTTC
NA,TRBV24-1,TRBJ1-6,15,NA,CATSERQVYNSPLHF,TGTGCCACCAGTGAACGACAGGTTTATAATTCACCCCTCCACTTT
NA,TRBV5-1,TRBJ1-2,13,NA,CASSPAGQYGYTF,TGCGCCAGCAGCCCGGCGGGCCAGTATGGCTACACCTTC
NA,TRBV30,TRBJ2-7,14,TRBD1,CAWSVLGQGREQYF,TGTGCCTGGAGTGTACTAGGACAGGGCAGGGAGCAGTACTTC
NA,TRBV28,TRBJ1-3,13,NA,CASSRISGNTIYF,TGTGCCAGCAGCCGGATCTCTGGAAACACCATATATTTT
NA,TRBV7-2,TRBJ1-5,14,NA,CASSLQSRNQPQHF,TGTGCCAGCAGCTTACAGAGCCGCAATCAGCCCCAGCATTTT
NA,TRBV5-4,TRBJ2-7,14,NA,CASSSHAGPYEQYF,TGTGCCAGCAGCTCGCATGCGGGGCCCTACGAGCAGTACTTC
NA,TRBV7-3,TRBJ2-2,14,TRBD2,CASSPGLAVGELFF,TGTGCCAGCAGCCCGGGACTAGCCGTCGGGGAGCTGTTTTTT